The present TCR beta chain was sequenced within a study of response to subunit inactivated influenza vaccine. TCRdb called the RT-PCR reads again in MiXCR, with one record for every CDR3 protein. The sample records roughly 630,000 distinct CDR3 sequences, around 15% being singletons. CDR3 size: 16 residues. The V gene lost 7 bases and the J gene lost 1 base, with 18 bases spanning the gap. Details on this clonotype: Its antigen is currently unknown.

General study findings and limits: Authors suggested each seasonal flu vaccination may recruit only limited numbers of new T cells.

This clonotype was sampled from a man aged 50-60 years who received an inactivated influenza vaccine. This chain joins TRBV12-3 or TRBV12-4 and TRBJ2-3, with D maybe TRBD1 (5 bases). Sequenced here: PBMCs from blood, sampled less than 15 days before vaccination. The CDR3 sequence is CASTLFPGKGTDTQYF. CDR3 nucleotide sequence: TGTGCCAGCACCCTATTTCCAGGGAAGGGCACAGATACGCAGTATTTT.